This T cell receptor (beta chain) was sequenced during a study of T cell responses to AZD1222 COVID-19 vaccine. Points from the study as a whole: Donors were chiefly white British, with a greater number of females, and clonal diversity was perhaps underestimated. Spike-specific TCR breadth and depth rose after two AZD1222 doses. Every sample of the repertoires postdated the peak T cell response.

The assay was immunoSEQ multiplex PCR, and TCRdb's table has in-frame clones only and misses some. Of around 80,000 clones listed, approximately 85% are singletons. Combined were second doses at about 4 or about 12 weeks. About this clone: Its specificity is unknown.

Germline-derived CDR1 and CDR2 are SEHNR and FQNEAQ (reference sequence). Between the trimmed V and J ends, which lost 4 bases and 3 bases, there was a span of 10 bases. The length of the CDR3 is 13 residues. This TCR was sampled from an adult who received the AZD1222 COVID-19 vaccine. The chain is built from TRBV7-9 and TRBJ2-7; no clear D gene. Sequenced material: peripheral blood, taken 28 days after the second AZD1222 dose. CDR3: CASSSELSYEQYF. CDR3 coding DNA: TGTGCCAGCAGCTCCGAGCTTAGCTACGAGCAGTACTTC.